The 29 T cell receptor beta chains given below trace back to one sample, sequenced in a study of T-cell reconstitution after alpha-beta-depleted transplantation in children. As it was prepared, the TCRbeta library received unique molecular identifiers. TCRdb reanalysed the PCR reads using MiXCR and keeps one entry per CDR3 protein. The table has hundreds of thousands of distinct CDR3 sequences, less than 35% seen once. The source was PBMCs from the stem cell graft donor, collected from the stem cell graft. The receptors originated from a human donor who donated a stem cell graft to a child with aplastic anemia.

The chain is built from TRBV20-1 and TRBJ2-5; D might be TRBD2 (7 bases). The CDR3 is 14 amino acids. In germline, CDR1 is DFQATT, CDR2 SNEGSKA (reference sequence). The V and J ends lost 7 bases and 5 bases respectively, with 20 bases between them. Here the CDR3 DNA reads TGCAGTGTCCTGGGGGCTAGCGGATTGGAGACCCAGTACTTC. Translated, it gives CSVLGASGLETQYF.

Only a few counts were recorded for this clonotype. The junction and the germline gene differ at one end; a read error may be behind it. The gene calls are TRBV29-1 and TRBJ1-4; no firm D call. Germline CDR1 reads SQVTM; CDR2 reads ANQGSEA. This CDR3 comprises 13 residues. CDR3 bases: TGCAGCGTTGACGGTGTGGGGAGTGAAAAACTGATTTTT. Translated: CSVDGVGSEKLIF.

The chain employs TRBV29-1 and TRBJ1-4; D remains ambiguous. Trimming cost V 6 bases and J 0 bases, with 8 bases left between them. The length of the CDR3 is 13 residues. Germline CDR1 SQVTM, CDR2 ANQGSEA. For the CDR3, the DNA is TGCAGCGTAACAGCTGCAACTAATGAAAAACTGTTTTTT. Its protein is CSVTAATNEKLFF.

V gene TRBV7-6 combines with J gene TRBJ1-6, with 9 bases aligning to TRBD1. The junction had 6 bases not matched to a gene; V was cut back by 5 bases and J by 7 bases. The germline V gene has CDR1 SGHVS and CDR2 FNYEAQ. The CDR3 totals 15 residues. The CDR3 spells CASSVRTGENSPLHF. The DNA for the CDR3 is TGTGCCAGCAGCGTGCGGACAGGGGAAAATTCACCCCTCCACTTT.

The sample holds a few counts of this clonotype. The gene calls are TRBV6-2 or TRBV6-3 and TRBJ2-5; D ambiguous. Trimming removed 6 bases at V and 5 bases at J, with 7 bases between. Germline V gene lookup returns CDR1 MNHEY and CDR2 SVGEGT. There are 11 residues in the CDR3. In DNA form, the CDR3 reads TGTGCCAGCAGGCTAGGGGAGACCCAGTACTTC. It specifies CASRLGETQYF.

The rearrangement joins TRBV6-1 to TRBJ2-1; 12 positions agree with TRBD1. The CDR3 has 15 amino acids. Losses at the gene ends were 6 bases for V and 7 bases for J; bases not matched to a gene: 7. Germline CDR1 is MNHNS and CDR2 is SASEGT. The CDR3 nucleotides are TGTGCCAGCAGCATAGGGACAGGGGGCCAGAATGAGCAGTTCTTC. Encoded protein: CASSIGTGGQNEQFF.

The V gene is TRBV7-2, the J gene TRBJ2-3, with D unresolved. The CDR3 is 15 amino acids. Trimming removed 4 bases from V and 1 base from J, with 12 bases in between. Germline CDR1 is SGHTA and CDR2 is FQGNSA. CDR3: CASSSQVSGTDTQYF. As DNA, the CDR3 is TGTGCCAGCAGCTCTCAGGTCTCAGGCACAGATACGCAGTATTTT.

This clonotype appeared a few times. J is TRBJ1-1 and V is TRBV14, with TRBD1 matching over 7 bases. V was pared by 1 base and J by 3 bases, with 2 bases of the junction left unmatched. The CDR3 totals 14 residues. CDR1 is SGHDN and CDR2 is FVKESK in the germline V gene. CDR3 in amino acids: CASSQGQGYTEAFF. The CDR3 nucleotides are TGTGCCAGCAGCCAAGGACAGGGTTACACTGAAGCTTTCTTT.

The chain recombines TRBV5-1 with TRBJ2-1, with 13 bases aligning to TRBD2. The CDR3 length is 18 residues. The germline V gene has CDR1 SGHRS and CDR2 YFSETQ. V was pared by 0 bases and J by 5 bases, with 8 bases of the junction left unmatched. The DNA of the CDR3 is TGCGCCAGCAGCTTGGTGGGGACTAGCGGGAATATGCACAATGAGCAGTTCTTC. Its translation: CASSLVGTSGNMHNEQFF.

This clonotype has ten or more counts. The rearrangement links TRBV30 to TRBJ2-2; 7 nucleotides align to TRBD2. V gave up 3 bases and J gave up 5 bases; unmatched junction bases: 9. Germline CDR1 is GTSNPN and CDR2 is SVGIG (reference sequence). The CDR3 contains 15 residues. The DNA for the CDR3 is TGTGCCTGGAGGACGGGAGGATTTCGGACCGGGGAGCTGTTTTTT. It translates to CAWRTGGFRTGELFF.

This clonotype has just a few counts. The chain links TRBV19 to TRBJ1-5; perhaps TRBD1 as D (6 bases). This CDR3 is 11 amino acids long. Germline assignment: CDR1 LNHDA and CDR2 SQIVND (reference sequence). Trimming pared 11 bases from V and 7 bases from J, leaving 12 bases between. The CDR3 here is CASGGQQPQHF. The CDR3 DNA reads TGTGCCTCTGGGGGGCAACAGCCCCAGCATTTT. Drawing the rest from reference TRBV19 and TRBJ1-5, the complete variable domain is DGGITQSPKYLFRKEGQNVTLSCEQNLNHDAMYWYRQDPGQGLRLIYYSQIVNDFQKGDIAEGYSVSREKKESFPLTVTSAQKNPTAFYLCASGGQQPQHFGDGTRLSIL.

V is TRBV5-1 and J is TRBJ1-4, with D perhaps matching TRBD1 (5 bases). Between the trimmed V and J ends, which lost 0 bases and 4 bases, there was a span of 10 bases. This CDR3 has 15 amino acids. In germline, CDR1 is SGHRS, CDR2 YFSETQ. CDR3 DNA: TGCGCCAGCAGCTTGGGTATACAGGATAATGAAAAACTGTTTTTT. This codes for CASSLGIQDNEKLFF.

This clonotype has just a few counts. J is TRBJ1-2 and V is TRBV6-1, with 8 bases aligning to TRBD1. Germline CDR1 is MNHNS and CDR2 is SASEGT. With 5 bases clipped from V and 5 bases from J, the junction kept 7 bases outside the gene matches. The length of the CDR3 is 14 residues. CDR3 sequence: CASSRSGGGYGYTF. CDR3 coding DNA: TGTGCCAGCAGTCGTTCAGGGGGCGGGTATGGCTACACCTTC.

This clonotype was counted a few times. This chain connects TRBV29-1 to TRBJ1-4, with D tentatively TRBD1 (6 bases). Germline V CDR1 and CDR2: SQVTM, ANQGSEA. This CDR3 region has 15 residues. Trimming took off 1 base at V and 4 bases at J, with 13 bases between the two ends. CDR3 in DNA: TGCAGCGTTGAAGGCGGAACAGGGCTTAATGAAAAACTGTTTTTT. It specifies CSVEGGTGLNEKLFF.

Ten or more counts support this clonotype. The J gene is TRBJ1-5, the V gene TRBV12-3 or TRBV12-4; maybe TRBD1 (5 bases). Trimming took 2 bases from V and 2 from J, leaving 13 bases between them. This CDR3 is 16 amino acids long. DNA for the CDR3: TGTGCCAGCAGTTTAACCGGGGCCTCTGGCAATCAGCCCCAGCATTTT. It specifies CASSLTGASGNQPQHF.

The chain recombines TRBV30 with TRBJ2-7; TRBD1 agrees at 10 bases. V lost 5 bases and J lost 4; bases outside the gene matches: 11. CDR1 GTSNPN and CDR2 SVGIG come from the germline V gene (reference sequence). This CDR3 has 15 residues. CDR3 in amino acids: CAWQGPGQGIYEQYF. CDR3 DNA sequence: TGTGCCTGGCAAGGACCGGGACAGGGGATATACGAGCAGTACTTC.

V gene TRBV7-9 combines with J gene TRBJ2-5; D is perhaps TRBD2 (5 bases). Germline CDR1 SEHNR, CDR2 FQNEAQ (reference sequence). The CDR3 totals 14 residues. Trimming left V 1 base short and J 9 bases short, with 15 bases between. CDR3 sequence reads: CASSLGPYSEAQYF. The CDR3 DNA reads TGTGCCAGCAGCTTAGGGCCCTATTCGGAGGCCCAGTACTTC. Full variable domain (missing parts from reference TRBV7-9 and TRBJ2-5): DTGVSQNPRHKITKRGQNVTFRCDPISEHNRLYWYRQTLGQGPEFLTYFQNEAQLEKSRLLSDRFSAERPKGSFSTLEIQRTEQGDSAMYLCASSLGPYSEAQYFGPGTRLLVL.

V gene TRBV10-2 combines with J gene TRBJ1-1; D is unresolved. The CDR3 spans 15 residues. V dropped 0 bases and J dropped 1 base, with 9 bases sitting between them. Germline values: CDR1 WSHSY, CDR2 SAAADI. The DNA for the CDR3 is TGCGCCAGCAGTGAGTCTGTACATACGAACACTGAAGCTTTCTTT. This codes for CASSESVHTNTEAFF.

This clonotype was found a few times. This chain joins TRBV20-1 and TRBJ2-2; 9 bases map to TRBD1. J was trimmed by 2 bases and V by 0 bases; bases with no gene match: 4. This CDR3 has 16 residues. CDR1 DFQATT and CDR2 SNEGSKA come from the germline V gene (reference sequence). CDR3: CSARDLGQGNTGELFF. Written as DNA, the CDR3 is TGCAGTGCTAGAGACCTGGGACAGGGTAACACCGGGGAGCTGTTTTTT.

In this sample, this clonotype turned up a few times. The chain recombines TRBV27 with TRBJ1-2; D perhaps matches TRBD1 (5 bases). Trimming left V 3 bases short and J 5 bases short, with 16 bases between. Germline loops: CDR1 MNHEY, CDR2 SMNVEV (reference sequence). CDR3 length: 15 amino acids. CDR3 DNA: TGTGCCAGCAGTTTCTTCGCGGGGGGAAATTATGGCTACACCTTC. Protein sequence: CASSFFAGGNYGYTF.

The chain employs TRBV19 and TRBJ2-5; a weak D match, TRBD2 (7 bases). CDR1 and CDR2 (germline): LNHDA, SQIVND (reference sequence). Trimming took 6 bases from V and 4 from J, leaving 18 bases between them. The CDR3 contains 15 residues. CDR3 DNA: TGTGCCAGTAGCTCCTCGGGGGGCTGGACAGAGACCCAGTACTTC. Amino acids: CASSSSGGWTETQYF.

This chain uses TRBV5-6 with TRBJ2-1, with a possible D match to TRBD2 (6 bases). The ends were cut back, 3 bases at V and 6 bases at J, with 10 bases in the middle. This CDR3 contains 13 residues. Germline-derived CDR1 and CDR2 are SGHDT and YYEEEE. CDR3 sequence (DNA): TGTGCCAGCAGCTGGGGGGTTCGCAATGAGCAGTTCTTC. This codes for CASSWGVRNEQFF.

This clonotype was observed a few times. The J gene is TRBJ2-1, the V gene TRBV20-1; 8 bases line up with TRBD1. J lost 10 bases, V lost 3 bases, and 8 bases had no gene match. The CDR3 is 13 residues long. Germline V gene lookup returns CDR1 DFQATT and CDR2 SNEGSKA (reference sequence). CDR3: CSARGTGDSEQFF. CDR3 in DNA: TGCAGTGCTAGGGGGACAGGCGATTCGGAGCAGTTCTTC.

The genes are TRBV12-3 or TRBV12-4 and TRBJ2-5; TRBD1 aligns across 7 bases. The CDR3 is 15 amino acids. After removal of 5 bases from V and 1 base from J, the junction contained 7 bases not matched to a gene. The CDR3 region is CASSPGGRIQETQYF. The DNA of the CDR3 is TGTGCCAGCAGTCCAGGGGGACGGATCCAAGAGACCCAGTACTTC.

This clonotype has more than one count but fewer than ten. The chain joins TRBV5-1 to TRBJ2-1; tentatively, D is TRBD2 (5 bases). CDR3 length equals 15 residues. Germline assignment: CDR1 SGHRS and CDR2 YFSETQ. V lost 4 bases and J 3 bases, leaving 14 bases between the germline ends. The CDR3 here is CASSPLTGFYNEQFF. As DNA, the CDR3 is TGCGCCAGCAGCCCCCTCACGGGGTTCTACAATGAGCAGTTCTTC.

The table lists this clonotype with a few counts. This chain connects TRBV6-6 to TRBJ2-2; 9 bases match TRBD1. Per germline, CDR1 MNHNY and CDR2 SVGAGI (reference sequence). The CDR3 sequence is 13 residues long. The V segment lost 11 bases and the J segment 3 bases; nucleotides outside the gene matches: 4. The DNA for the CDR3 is TGTGCCTGCGGACAGGGGTACACCGGGGAGCTGTTTTTT. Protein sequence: CACGQGYTGELFF.

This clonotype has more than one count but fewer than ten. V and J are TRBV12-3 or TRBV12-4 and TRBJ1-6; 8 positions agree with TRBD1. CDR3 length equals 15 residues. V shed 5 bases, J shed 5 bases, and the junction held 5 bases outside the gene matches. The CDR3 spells CASSRRQGNNSPLHF. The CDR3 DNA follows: TGTGCCAGCAGTAGGAGACAGGGGAATAATTCACCCCTCCACTTT.

The CDR3 loop is CASSRTSGGSTGELFF. CDR3 coding DNA: TGTGCCAGCTCCCGTACTAGCGGGGGGAGCACCGGGGAGCTGTTTTTT. The chain joins TRBV18 to TRBJ2-2, with TRBD2 identical over 12 bases. The germline gives CDR1 KGHSH, CDR2 LQKENI. V was clipped by 6 bases and J by 4 bases; unmatched bases: 6. The CDR3 consists of 16 residues.

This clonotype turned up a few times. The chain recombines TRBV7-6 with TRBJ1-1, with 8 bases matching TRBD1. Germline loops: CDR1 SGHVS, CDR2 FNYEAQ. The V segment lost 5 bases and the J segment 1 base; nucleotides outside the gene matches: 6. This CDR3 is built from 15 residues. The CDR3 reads CASSDPGQANTEAFF. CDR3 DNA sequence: TGTGCCAGCAGCGATCCGGGACAGGCGAACACTGAAGCTTTCTTT. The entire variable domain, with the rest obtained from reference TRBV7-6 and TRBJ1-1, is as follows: GAGVSQSPRYKVTKRGQDVALRCDPISGHVSLYWYRQALGQGPEFLTYFNYEAQQDKSGLPNDRFSAERPEGSISTLTIQRTEQRDSAMYRCASSDPGQANTEAFFGQGTRLTVV.